These T cell receptor beta chains were read from a single sample in a study of cytomegalovirus exposure and HLA in healthy donors. Profiled with immunoSEQ multiplex PCR; TCRdb holds only in-frame clones, not every one. The sample has around 190,000 clones, about 81% seen once. Material: PBMCs. Receptors were obtained from a man between 18 and 29 years old in good health and CMV-seronegative. Both conserved end residues are part of each CDR3.

CDR3aa	v_gene
CARRDRVHHPNTGELFF	TRBV7-8
CASSPGGLADYEQYF	TRBV4-2
CASSEDRGLTEAFF	TRBV2
CASSSTASEQFF	TRBV5-1
CASSQDYGQRYGYTF	TRBV4-3
CASSRDRGQETQYF	TRBV5-8
CASSPPAGNYGYTF	TRBV5-6
CASSAAVNTGELFF	TRBV9
CASSSAIDTLQPQHF	TRBV5-5
CSVDTVTSSYNEQFF	TRBV29-1
CASSATGGNQPQHF	TRBV21-1
CASSLRGRGYGYTF	TRBV28
CASSQDLGGILSTNEKLFF	TRBV4-3
CAIRAGTVSYEQYF	TRBV10-3
CASSISRETQYF	TRBV6-6
CASSPVVLAKNIQYF	TRBV7-2
CSHQPARGNTDTQYF	TRBV29-1
CASSVEDYTSGKLFF	TRBV9
CASRGQGDEQFF	TRBV2
CASSFTSGSGADTQYF	TRBV7-2
CASSLDSKGGANVLTF	TRBV5-1
CASSFNGDRGGGELFF	TRBV7-3
CASSEVESQQYF	TRBV6-1
CASSLAREAGVPDEQYF	TRBV7-8
CASSTTGGGGETQYF	TRBV19
CASSGDRGVYGYTF	TRBV7-2
CASSLFQGNRYTF	TRBV7-9
CAWSVQGNQPQHF	TRBV30
CASSQAVKANTGELFF	TRBV18
CATSTNGQGYEQYF	TRBV15
CASTRGGYSGANVLTF	TRBV7-8
CASSQDREDSPLHF	TRBV19
CASSPPLLASNYGYTF	TRBV5-4
CASSYMTEDEQFF	TRBV6-6
CASSIRPRTGGLETQYF	TRBV7-9
CATTSGLEVDEQYF	TRBV19
CASSLNSGSGVGEQYF	TRBV7-3
CASSEHIQSQHF	TRBV6-1
CASSLALAGARETQYF	TRBV7-2
CASSNPTGGNTIYF	TRBV19
CASSDRSGYNEQFF	TRBV2
CASRGTGGDTEAFF	TRBV25-1
CASSQDGQTTDTQYF	TRBV4-3
CASSGRTSGNYEQYF	TRBV5-1
CASSRTAGTGGSQPQHF	TRBV7-9
CASTSSNRGPNYGYTF	TRBV28
CASSFKGQGSWNQPQHF	TRBV19